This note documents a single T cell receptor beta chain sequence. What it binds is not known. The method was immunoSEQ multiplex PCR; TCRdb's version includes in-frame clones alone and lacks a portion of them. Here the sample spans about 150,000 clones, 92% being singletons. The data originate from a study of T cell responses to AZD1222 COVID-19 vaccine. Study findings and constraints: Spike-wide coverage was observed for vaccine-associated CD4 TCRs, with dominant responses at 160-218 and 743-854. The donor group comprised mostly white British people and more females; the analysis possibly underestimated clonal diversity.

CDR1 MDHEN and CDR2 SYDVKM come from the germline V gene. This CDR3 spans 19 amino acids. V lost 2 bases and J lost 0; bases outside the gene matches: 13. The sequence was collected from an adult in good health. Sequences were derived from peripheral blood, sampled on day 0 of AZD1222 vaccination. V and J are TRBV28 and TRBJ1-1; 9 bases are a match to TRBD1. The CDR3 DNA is TGTGCCAGCAGTTTACACCGGGTGGGGGACAGGGCACTGAACACTGAAGCTTTCTTT. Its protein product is CASSLHRVGDRALNTEAFF. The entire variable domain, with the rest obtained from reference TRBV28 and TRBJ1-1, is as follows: DVKVTQSSRYLVKRTGEKVFLECVQDMDHENMFWYRQDPGLGLRLIYFSYDVKMKEKGDIPEGYSVSREKKERFSLILESASTNQTSMYLCASSLHRVGDRALNTEAFFGQGTRLTVV.